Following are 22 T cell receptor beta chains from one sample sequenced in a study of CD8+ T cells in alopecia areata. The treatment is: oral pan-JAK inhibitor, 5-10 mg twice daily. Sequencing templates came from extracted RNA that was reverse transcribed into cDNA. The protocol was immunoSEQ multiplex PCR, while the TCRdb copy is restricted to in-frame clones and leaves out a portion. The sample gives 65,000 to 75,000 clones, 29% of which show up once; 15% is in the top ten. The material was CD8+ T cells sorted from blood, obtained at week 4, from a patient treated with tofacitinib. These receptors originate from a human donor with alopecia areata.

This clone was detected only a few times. This chain's CDR3 is CSVVQGGEQYF. The CDR3 DNA reads as TGCAGCGTTGTCCAGGGAGGCGAGCAGTACTTC. The chain carries TRBV29-1 and TRBJ2-7; D is perhaps TRBD2 (6 bases). The V and J ends lost 4 bases and 6 bases respectively, with 10 bases between them. Germline CDR1 is SQVTM and CDR2 is ANQGSEA. The CDR3 extends over 11 amino acids.

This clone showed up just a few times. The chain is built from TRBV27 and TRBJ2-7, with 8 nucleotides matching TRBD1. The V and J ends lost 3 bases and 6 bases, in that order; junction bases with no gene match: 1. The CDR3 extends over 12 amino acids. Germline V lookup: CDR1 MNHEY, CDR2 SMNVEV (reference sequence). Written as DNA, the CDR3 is TGTGCCAGCAGTTTGGGGACAGGCGAGCAGTACTTC. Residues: CASSLGTGEQYF.

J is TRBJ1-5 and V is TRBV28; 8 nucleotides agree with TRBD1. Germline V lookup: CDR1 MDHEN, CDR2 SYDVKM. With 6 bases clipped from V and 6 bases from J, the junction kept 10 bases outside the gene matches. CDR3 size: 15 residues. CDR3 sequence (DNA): TGTGCCAGCAGCCCTACAGGGGGAGTGATTCAGCCCCAGCATTTT. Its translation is CASSPTGGVIQPQHF.

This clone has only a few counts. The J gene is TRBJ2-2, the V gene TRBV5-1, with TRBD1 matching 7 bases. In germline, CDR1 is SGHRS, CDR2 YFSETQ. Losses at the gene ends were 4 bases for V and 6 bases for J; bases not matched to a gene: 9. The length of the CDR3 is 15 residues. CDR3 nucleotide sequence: TGCGCCAGCAGCGGGTGGGACAGACCACCCGGGGAGCTGTTTTTT. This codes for CASSGWDRPPGELFF.

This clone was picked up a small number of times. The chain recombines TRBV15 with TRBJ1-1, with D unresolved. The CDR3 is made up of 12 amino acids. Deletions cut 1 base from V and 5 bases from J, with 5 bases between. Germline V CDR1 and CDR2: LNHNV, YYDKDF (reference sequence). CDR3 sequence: CATSRGWTEAFF. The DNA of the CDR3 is TGTGCCACCAGCAGAGGGTGGACTGAAGCTTTCTTT.

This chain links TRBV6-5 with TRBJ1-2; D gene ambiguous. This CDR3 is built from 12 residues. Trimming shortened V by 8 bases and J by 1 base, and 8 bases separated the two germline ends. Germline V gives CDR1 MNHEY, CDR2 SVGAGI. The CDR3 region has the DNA TGTGCCAGCTCCGCGGATAACTATGGCTACACCTTC. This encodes CASSADNYGYTF.

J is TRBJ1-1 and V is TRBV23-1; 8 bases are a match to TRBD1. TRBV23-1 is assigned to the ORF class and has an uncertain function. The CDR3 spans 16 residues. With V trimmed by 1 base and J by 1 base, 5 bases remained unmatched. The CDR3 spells CASSQLRDRRNTEAFF. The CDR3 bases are TGCGCCAGCAGTCAATTACGGGACAGGAGGAACACTGAAGCTTTCTTT.

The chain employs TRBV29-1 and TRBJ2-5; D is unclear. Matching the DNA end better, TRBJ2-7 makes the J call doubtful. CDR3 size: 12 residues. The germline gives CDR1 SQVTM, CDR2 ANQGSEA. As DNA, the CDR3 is TGCAGCGTTGTTGTGAATACCTACGAGCAGTACTTC. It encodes CSVVVNTYEQYF.

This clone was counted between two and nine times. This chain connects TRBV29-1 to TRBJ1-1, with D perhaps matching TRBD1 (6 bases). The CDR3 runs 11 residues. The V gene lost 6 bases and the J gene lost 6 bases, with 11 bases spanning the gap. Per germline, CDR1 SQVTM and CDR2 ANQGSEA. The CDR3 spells CSVPEGAEAFF. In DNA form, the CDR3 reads TGCAGCGTCCCCGAGGGGGCTGAAGCTTTCTTT.

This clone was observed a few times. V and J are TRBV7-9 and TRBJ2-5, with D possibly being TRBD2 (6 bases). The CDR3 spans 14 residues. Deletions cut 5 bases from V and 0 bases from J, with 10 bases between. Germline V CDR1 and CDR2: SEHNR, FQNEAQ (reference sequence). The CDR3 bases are TGTGCCAGCAGCCAACCGGGAGACCAAGAGACCCAGTACTTC. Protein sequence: CASSQPGDQETQYF.

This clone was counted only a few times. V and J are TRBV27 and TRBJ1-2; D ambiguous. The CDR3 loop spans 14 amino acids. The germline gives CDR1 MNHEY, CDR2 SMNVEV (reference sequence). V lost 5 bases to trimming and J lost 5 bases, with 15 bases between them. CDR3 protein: CASSAIPGQYGYTF. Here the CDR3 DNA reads TGTGCCAGCAGTGCCATTCCGGGCCAGTATGGCTACACCTTC.

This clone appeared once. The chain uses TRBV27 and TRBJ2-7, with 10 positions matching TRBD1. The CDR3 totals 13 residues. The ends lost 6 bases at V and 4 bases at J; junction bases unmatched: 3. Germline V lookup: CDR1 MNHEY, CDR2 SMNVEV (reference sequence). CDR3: CASSGTGEYEQYF. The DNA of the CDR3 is TGTGCCAGCAGCGGGACAGGGGAGTACGAGCAGTACTTC.

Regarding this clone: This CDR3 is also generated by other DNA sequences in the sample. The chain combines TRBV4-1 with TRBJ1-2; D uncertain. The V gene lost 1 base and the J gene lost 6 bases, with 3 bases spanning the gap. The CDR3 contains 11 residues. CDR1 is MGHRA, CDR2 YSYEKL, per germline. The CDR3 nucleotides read TGCGCCAGCAGCCAAGGGGATGGCTACACCTTC. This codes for CASSQGDGYTF.

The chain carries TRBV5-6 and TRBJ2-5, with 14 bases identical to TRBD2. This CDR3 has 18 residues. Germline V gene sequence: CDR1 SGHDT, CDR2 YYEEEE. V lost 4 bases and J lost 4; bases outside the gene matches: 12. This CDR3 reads CASSPGTSGSRPGETQYF. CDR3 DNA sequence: TGTGCCAGCAGCCCCGGGACTAGCGGGAGCCGTCCCGGAGAGACCCAGTACTTC.

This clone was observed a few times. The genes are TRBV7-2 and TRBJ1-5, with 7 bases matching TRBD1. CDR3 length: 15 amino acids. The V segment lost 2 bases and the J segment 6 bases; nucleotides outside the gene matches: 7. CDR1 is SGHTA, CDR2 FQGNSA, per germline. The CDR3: CASSLTDRAIQPQHF. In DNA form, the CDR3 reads TGTGCCAGCAGCTTAACCGACAGGGCTATTCAGCCCCAGCATTTT.

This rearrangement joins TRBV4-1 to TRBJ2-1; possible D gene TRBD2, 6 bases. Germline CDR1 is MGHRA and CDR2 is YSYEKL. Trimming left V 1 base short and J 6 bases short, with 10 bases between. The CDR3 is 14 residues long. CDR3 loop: CASSQGGGINEQFF. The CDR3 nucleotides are TGCGCCAGCAGCCAAGGAGGAGGGATCAATGAGCAGTTCTTC.

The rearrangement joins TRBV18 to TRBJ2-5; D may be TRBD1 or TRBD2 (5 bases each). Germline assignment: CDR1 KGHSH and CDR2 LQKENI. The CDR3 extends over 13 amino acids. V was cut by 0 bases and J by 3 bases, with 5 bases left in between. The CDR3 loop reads CASSPPGEETQYF. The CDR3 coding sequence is TGTGCCAGCTCACCACCGGGGGAAGAGACCCAGTACTTC. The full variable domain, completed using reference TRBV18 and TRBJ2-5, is NAGVMQNPRHLVRRRGQEARLRCSPMKGHSHVYWYRQLPEEGLKFMVYLQKENIIDESGMPKERFSAEFPKEGPSILRIQQVVRGDSAAYFCASSPPGEETQYFGPGTRLLVL.

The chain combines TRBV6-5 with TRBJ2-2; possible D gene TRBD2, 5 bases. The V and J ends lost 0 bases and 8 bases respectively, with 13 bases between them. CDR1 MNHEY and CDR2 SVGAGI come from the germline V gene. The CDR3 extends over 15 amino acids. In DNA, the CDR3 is TGTGCCAGCAGTTACTCGAGGCTAGCCGAAGGGGAGCTGTTTTTT. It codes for CASSYSRLAEGELFF.

The CDR3 region is CASSFERDGTGELFF. The CDR3 bases are TGTGCCAGCAGCTTTGAGCGGGATGGCACCGGGGAGCTGTTTTTT. This rearrangement joins TRBV7-2 to TRBJ2-2; 7 positions agree with TRBD2. CDR1 SGHTA and CDR2 FQGNSA come from the germline V gene. The CDR3 loop spans 15 amino acids. J was trimmed by 4 bases and V by 3 bases; bases with no gene match: 5.

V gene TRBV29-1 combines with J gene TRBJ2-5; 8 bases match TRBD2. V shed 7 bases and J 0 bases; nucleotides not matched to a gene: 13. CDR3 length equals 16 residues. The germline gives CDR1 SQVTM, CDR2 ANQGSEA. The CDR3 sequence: CSGEISGRFNQETQYF. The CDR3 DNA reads TGCAGCGGGGAGATAAGCGGGAGATTTAACCAAGAGACCCAGTACTTC.

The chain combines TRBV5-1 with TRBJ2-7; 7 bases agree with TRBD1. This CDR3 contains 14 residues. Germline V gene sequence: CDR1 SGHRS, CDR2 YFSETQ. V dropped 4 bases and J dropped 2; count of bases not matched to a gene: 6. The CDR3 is CASSGSGTAYEQYF. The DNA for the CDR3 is TGCGCCAGCAGCGGCTCCGGGACAGCCTACGAGCAGTACTTC.

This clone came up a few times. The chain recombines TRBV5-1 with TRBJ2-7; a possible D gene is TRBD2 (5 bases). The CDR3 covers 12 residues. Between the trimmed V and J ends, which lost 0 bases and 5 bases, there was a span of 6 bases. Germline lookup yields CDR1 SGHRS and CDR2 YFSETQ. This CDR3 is CASSLAGDEQYF. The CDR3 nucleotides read TGCGCCAGCAGCTTGGCCGGGGACGAGCAGTACTTC.